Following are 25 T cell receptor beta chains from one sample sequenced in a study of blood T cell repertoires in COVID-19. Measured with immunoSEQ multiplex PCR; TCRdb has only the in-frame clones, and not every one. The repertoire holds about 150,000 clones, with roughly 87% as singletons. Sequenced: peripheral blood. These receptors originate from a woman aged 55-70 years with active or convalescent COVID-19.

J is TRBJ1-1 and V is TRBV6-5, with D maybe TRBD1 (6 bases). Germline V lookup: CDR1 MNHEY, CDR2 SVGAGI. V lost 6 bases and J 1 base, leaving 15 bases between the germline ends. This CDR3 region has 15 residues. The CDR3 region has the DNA TGTGCCAGCAGCCGAAGACAGGAAGGGAACACTGAAGCTTTCTTT. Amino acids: CASSRRQEGNTEAFF.

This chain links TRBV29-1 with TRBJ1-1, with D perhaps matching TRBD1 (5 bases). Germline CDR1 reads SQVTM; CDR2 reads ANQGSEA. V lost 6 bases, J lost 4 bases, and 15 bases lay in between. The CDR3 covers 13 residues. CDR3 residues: CSVSYGGGTEAFF. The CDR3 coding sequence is TGCAGCGTATCCTACGGGGGAGGCACTGAAGCTTTCTTT.

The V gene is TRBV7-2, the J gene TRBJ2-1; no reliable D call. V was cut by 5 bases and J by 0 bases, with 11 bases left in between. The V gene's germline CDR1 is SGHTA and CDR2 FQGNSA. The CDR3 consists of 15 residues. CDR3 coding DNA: TGTGCCAGCAGCGATCTTTTTAGCTCCTACAATGAGCAGTTCTTC. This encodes CASSDLFSSYNEQFF.

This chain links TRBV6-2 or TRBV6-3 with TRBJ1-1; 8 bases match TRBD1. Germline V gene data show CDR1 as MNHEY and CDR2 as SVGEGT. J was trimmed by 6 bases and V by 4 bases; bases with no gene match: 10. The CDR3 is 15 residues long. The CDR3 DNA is TGTGCCAGCAGTTCCGTCGACAGGGGACTCCCTGAAGCTTTCTTT. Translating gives CASSSVDRGLPEAFF.

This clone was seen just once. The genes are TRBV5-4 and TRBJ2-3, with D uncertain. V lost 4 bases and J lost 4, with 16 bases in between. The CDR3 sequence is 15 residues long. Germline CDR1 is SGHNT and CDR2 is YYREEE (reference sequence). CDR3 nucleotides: TGTGCCAGCAGCCTCGAGGCTCCTAAGGCAGATACGCAGTATTTT. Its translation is CASSLEAPKADTQYF.

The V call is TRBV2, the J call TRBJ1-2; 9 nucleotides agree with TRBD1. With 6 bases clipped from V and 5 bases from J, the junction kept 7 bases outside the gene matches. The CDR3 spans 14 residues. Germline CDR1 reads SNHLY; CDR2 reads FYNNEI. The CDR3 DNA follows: TGTGCCAGCAGGGATGGGGACAGGGCTTATGGCTACACCTTC. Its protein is CASRDGDRAYGYTF.

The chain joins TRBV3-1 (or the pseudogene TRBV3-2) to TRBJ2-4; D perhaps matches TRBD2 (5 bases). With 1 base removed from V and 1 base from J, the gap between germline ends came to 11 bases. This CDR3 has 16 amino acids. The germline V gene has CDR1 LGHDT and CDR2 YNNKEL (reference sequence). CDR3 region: CASSQVRTPAKNIQYF. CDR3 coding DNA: TGTGCCAGCAGCCAAGTTAGGACTCCCGCCAAAAACATTCAGTACTTC.

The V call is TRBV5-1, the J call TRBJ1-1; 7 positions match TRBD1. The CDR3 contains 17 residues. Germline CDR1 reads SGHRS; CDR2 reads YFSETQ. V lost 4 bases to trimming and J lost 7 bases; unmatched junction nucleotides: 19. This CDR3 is CASSSWTGGVGQNEAFF. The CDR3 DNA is TGCGCCAGCAGCAGCTGGACAGGTGGAGTCGGGCAAAATGAAGCTTTCTTT.

The CDR3, as DNA: TGTGCCAGTAGCCTTCCCCTCTCTGGAAACACCATATATTTT. Protein: CASSLPLSGNTIYF. The chain carries TRBV19 and TRBJ1-3; D ambiguous. CDR1 is LNHDA, CDR2 SQIVND, per germline (reference sequence). The CDR3 spans 14 residues. V lost 6 bases and J lost 0, with 9 bases in between.

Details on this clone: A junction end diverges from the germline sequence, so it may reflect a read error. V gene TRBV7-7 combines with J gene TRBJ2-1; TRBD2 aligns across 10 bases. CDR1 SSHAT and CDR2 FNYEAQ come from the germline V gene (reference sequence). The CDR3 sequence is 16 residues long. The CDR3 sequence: CASSPSALAGRNEQFF. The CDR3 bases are TGTGCTAGCAGCCCTTCTGCACTAGCGGGGCGCAATGAGCAGTTCTTC.

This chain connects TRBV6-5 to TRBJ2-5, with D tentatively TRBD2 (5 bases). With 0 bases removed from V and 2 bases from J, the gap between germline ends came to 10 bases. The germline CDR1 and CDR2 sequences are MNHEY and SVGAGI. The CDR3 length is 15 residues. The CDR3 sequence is CASSYSRAVQETQYF. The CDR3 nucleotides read TGTGCCAGCAGTTACTCGAGGGCGGTACAAGAGACCCAGTACTTC.

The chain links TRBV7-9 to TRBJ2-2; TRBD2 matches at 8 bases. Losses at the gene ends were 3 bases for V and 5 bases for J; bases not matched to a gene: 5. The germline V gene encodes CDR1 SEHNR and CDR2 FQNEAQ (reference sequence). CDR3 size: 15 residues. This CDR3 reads CASSLTGGRTGELFF. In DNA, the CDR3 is TGTGCCAGCAGCTTGACGGGGGGGCGAACCGGGGAGCTGTTTTTT.

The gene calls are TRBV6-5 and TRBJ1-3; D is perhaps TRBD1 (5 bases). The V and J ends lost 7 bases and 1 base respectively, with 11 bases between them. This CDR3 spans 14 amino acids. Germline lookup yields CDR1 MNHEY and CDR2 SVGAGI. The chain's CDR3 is CASKRGESGNTIYF. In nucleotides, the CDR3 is TGTGCCAGCAAGCGGGGGGAATCTGGAAACACCATATATTTT.

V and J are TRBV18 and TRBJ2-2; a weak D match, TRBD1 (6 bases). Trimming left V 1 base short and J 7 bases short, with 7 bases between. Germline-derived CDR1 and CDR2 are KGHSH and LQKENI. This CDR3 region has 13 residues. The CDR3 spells CASSPRGLGELFF. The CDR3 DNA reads TGTGCCAGCTCACCACGGGGGCTCGGGGAGCTGTTTTTT. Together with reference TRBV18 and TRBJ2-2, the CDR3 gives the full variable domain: NAGVMQNPRHLVRRRGQEARLRCSPMKGHSHVYWYRQLPEEGLKFMVYLQKENIIDESGMPKERFSAEFPKEGPSILRIQQVVRGDSAAYFCASSPRGLGELFFGEGSRLTVL.

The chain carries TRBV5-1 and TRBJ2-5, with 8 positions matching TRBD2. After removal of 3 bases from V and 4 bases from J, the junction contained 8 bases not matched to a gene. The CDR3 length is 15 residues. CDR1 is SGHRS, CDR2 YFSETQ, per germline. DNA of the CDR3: TGCGCCAGCAGCTCGACCGGGACTAGTGGAGAGACCCAGTACTTC. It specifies CASSSTGTSGETQYF.

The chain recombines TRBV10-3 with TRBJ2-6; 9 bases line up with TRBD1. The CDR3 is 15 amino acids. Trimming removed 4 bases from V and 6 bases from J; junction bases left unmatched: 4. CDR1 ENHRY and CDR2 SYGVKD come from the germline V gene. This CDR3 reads CAISVGTGMANVLTF. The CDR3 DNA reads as TGTGCCATCAGTGTTGGGACAGGGATGGCCAACGTCCTGACTTTC.

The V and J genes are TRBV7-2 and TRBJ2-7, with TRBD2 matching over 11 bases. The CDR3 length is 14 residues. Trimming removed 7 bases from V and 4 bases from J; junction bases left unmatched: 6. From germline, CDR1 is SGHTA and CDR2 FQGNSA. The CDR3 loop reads CASTISGGAYEQYF. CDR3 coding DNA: TGTGCCAGCACCATTAGCGGGGGGGCTTACGAGCAGTACTTC. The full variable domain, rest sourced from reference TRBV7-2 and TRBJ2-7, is GAGVSQSPSNKVTEKGKDVELRCDPISGHTALYWYRQSLGQGLEFLIYFQGNSAPDKSGLPSDRFSAERTGGSVSTLTIQRTQQEDSAVYLCASTISGGAYEQYFGPGTRLTVT.

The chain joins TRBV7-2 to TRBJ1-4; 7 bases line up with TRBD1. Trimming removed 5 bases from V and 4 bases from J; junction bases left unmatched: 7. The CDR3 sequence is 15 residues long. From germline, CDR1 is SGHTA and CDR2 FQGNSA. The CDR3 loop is CASSRSRDSNEKLFF. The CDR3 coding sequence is TGTGCCAGCAGCCGGTCCCGGGACAGTAATGAAAAACTGTTTTTT.

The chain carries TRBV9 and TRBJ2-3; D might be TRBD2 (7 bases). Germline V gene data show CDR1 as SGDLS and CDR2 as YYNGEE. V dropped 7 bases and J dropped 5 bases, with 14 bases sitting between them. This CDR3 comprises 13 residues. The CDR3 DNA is TGTGCCAGCTCCGCGGGGGCAGAAGATACGCAGTATTTT. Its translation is CASSAGAEDTQYF.

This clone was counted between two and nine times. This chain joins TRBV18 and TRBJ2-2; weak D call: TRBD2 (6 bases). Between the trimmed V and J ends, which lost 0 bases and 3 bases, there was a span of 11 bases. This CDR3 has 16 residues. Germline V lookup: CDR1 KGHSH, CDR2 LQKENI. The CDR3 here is CASSPPGRGDTGELFF. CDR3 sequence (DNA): TGTGCCAGCTCACCACCGGGGCGGGGAGACACCGGGGAGCTGTTTTTT. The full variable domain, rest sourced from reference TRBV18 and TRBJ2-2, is NAGVMQNPRHLVRRRGQEARLRCSPMKGHSHVYWYRQLPEEGLKFMVYLQKENIIDESGMPKERFSAEFPKEGPSILRIQQVVRGDSAAYFCASSPPGRGDTGELFFGEGSRLTVL.

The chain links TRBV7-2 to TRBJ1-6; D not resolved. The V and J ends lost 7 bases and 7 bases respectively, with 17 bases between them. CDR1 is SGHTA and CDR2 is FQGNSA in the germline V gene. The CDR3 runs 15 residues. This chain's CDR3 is CASTPQEAGNSPLHF. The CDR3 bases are TGTGCCAGCACGCCTCAAGAGGCGGGGAATTCACCCCTCCACTTT. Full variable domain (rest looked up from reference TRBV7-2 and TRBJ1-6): GAGVSQSPSNKVTEKGKDVELRCDPISGHTALYWYRQSLGQGLEFLIYFQGNSAPDKSGLPSDRFSAERTGGSVSTLTIQRTQQEDSAVYLCASTPQEAGNSPLHFGNGTRLTVT.

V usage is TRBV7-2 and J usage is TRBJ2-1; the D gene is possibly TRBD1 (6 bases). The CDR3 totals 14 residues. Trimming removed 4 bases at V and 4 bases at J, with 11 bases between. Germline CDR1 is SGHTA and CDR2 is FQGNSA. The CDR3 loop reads CASSSGTRYNEQFF. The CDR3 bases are TGTGCCAGCAGCTCCGGGACACGTTACAATGAGCAGTTCTTC. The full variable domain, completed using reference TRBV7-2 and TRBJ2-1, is GAGVSQSPSNKVTEKGKDVELRCDPISGHTALYWYRQSLGQGLEFLIYFQGNSAPDKSGLPSDRFSAERTGGSVSTLTIQRTQQEDSAVYLCASSSGTRYNEQFFGPGTRLTVL.

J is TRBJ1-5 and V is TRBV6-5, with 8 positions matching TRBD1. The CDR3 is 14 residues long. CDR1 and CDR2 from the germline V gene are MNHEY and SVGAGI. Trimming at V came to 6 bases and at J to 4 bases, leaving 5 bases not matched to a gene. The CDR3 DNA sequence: TGTGCCAGCAGGAAGACAGGGGCGAATCAGCCCCAGCATTTT. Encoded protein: CASRKTGANQPQHF.

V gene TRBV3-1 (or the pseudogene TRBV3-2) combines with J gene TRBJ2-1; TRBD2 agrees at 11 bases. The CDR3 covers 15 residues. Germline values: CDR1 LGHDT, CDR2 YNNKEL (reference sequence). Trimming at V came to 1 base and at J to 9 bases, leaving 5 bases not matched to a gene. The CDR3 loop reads CASSQVAGGPVEQFF. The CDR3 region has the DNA TGTGCCAGCAGCCAAGTAGCGGGGGGGCCGGTTGAGCAGTTCTTC.

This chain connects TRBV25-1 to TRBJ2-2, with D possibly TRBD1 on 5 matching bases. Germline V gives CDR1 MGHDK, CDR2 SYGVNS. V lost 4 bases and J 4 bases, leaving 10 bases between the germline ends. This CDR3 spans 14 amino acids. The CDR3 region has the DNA TGTGCCAGCAGTGTAGGGGTTGGCACCGGGGAGCTGTTTTTT. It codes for CASSVGVGTGELFF.